Here is one TCR beta chain with its context. Its antigen remains unidentified. This specimen comes from a study of T cell responses to AZD1222 COVID-19 vaccine. Generated by immunoSEQ multiplex PCR, the TCRdb table keeps only in-frame clones and is missing some. Seen here are roughly 120,000 clones, approximately 93% observed once, and the top ten hold 2.5% to 3.5%. General study points: Two doses of AZD1222 preceded a rise in Spike-specific TCR breadth and depth. Most donors were white British, females outnumbered males, and clonal diversity was possibly underestimated. The study sampled repertoires only after the peak T cell response. Nearly half of spike-specific TCRs reportedly target variant regions that are unmutated in the B.1.351 and B.1.1.7 variants.

This TCR derives from an adult in good health. Sample: peripheral blood, taken on day 0 of AZD1222 vaccination.

DNA of the CDR3: TGTGCCAGCAGTGACGCGGGACTACTGAACACCGGGGAGCTGTTTTTT. Residues: CASSDAGLLNTGELFF. This chain links TRBV6-1 with TRBJ2-2; 7 bases agree with TRBD2. The germline CDR1 and CDR2 sequences are MNHNS and SASEGT. V dropped 3 bases and J dropped 1; count of bases not matched to a gene: 5. The CDR3 runs to 16 residues.